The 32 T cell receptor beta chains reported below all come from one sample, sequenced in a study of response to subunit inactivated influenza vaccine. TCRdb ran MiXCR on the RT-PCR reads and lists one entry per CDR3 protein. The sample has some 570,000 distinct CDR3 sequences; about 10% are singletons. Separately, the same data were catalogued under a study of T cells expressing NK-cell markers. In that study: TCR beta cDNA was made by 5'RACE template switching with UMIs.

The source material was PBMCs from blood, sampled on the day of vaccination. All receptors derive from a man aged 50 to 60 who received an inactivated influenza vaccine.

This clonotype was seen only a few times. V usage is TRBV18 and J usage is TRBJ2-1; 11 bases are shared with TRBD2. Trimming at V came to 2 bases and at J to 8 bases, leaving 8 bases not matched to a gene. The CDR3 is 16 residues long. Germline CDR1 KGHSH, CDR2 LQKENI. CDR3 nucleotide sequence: TGTGCCAGCTCACCAGGCGTAGCGGGGGGGCCCGATGAGCAGTTCTTC. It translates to CASSPGVAGGPDEQFF.

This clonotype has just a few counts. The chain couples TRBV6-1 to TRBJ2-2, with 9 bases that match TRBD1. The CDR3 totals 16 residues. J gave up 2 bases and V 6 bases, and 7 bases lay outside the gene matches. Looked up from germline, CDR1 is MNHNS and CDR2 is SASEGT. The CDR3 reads CASSHRDRANTGELFF. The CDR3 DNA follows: TGTGCCAGCAGCCACCGGGACAGGGCTAACACCGGGGAGCTGTTTTTT.

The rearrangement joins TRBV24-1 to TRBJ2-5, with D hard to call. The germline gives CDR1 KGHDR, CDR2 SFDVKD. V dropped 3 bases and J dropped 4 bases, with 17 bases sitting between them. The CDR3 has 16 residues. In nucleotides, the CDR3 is TGTGCCACCAGTGATCGTAGTGAGGCAAAACCAGAGACCCAGTACTTC. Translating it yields CATSDRSEAKPETQYF.

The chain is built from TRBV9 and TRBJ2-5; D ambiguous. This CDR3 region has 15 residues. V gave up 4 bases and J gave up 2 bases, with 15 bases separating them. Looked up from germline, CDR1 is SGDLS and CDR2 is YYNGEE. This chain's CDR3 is CASSPLAGPQETQYF. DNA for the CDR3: TGTGCCAGCAGCCCCTTGGCAGGCCCGCAAGAGACCCAGTACTTC.

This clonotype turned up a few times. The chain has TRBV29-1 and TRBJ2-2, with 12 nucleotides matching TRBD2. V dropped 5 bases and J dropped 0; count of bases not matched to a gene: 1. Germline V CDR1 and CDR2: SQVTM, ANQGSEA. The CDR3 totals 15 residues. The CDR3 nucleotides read TGCAGCGTTCGGACTAGCGGGGCGAACACCGGGGAGCTGTTTTTT. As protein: CSVRTSGANTGELFF.

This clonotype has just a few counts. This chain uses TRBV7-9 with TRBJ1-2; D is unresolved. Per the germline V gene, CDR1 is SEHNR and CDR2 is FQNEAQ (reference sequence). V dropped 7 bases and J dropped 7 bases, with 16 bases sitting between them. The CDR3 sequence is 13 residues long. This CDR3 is CASTLLDGVGYTF. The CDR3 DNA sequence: TGTGCCAGCACCCTCTTAGACGGGGTTGGCTACACCTTC. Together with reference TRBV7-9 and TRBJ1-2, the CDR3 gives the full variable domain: DTGVSQNPRHKITKRGQNVTFRCDPISEHNRLYWYRQTLGQGPEFLTYFQNEAQLEKSRLLSDRFSAERPKGSFSTLEIQRTEQGDSAMYLCASTLLDGVGYTFGSGTRLTVV.

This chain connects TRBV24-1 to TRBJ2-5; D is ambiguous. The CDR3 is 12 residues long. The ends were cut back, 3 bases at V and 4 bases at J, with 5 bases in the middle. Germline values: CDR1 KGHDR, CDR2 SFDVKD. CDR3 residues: CATSDAGETQYF. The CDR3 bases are TGTGCCACCAGTGATGCCGGAGAGACCCAGTACTTC.

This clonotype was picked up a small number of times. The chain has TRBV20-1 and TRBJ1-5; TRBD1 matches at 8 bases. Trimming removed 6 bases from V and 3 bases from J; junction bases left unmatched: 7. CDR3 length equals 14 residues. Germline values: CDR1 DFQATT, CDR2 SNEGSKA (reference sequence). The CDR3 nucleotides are TGCAGTGCACAAACAGGGGGGGTCAATCAGCCCCAGCATTTT. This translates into CSAQTGGVNQPQHF.

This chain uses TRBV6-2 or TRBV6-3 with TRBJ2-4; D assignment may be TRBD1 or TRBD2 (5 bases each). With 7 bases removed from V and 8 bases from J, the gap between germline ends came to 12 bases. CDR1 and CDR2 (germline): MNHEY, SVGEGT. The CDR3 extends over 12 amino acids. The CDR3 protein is CASTTRGDIQYF. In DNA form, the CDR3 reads TGTGCCAGCACCACGAGGGGAGACATTCAGTACTTC.

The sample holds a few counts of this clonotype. The CDR3 bases are TGTGCCATCAGTGGACTAGCGGGGGCCGACACCGGGGAGCTGTTTTTT. Protein: CAISGLAGADTGELFF. The chain carries TRBV10-3 and TRBJ2-2, with TRBD2 matching over 12 bases. The CDR3 covers 16 residues. Germline V gives CDR1 ENHRY, CDR2 SYGVKD. The junction had 3 bases not matched to a gene; V was cut back by 4 bases and J by 3 bases.

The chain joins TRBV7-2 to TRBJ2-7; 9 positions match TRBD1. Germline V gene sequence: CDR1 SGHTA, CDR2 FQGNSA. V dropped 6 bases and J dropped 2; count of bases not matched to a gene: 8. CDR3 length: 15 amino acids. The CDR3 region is CASSHDRGSAYEQYF. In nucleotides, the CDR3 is TGTGCCAGCAGTCATGACAGGGGGTCTGCCTACGAGCAGTACTTC.

DNA of the CDR3: TGCAGCGTTGCCATGGGCCAGGGAGAGACCCAGTACTTC. This translates into CSVAMGQGETQYF. The V and J genes are TRBV29-1 and TRBJ2-5; D is possibly TRBD1 (5 bases). Germline V lookup: CDR1 SQVTM, CDR2 ANQGSEA. V was pared by 4 bases and J by 4 bases, with 13 bases between. The CDR3 extends over 13 amino acids.

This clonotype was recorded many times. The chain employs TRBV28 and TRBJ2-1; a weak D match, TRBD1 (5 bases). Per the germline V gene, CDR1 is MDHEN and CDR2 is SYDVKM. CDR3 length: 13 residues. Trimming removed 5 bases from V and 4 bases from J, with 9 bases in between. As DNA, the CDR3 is TGTGCCAGCAGTATCGACAGTTACAATGAGCAGTTCTTC. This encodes CASSIDSYNEQFF.

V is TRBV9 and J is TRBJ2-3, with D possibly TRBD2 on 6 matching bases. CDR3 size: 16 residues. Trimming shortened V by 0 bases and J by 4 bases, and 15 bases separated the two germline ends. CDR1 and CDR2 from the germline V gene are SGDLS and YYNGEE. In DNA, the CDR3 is TGTGCCAGCAGCGTAGCCTCGGGAGACCCCGCAGATACGCAGTATTTT. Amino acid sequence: CASSVASGDPADTQYF.

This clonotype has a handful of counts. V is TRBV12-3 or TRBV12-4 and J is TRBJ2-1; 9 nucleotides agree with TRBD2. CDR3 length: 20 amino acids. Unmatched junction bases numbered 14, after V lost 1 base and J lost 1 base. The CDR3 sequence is CASSLGGRAILAGSYNEQFF. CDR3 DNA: TGTGCCAGCAGTTTAGGGGGCAGGGCGATTCTAGCGGGGTCCTACAATGAGCAGTTCTTC.

Here the CDR3 DNA reads TGCGCCAGCAGCACGGGACAGGGGAGGTACGAGCAGTACTTC. Protein sequence: CASSTGQGRYEQYF. The chain recombines TRBV5-1 with TRBJ2-7, with 10 bases that match TRBD1. CDR1 is SGHRS and CDR2 is YFSETQ in the germline V gene. This CDR3 spans 14 amino acids. V shed 4 bases and J 4 bases; nucleotides not matched to a gene: 5.

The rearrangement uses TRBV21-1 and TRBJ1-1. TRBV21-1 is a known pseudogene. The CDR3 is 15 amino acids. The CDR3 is CASSKAKVSDTEAFF. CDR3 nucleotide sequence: TGTGCCAGCAGCAAAGCCAAAGTAAGCGACACTGAAGCTTTCTTT.

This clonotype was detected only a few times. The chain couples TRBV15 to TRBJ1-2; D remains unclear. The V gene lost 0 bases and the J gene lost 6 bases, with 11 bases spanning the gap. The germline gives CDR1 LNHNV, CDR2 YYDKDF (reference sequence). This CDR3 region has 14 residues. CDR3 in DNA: TGTGCCACCAGCAGAGATCATCCCTGGCATGGCTACACCTTC. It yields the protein CATSRDHPWHGYTF.

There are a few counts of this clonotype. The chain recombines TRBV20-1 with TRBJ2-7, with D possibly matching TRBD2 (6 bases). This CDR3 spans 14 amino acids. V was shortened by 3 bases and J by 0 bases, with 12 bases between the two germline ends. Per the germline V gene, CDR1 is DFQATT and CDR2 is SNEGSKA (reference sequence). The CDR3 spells CSASPRGSSYEQYF. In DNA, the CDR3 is TGCAGTGCTAGCCCCCGGGGGAGCTCCTACGAGCAGTACTTC.

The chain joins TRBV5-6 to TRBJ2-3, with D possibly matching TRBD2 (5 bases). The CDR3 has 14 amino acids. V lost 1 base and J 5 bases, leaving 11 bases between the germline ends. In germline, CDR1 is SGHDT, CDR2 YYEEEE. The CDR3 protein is CASSLSLEGDTQYF. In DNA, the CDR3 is TGTGCCAGCAGCTTGAGTCTAGAGGGAGATACGCAGTATTTT. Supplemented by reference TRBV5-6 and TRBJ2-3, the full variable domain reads DAGVTQSPTHLIKTRGQQVTLRCSPKSGHDTVSWYQQALGQGPQFIFQYYEEEERQRGNFPDRFSGHQFPNYSSELNVNALLLGDSALYLCASSLSLEGDTQYFGPGTRLTVL.

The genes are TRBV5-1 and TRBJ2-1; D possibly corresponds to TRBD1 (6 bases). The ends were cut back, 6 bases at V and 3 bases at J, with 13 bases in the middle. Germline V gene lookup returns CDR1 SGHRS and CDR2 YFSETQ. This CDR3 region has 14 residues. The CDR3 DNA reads TGCGCCAGCACCCAGGGGTTGATCTACAATGAGCAGTTCTTC. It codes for CASTQGLIYNEQFF. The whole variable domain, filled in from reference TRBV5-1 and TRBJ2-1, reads KAGVTQTPRYLIKTRGQQVTLSCSPISGHRSVSWYQQTPGQGLQFLFEYFSETQRNKGNFPGRFSGRQFSNSRSEMNVSTLELGDSALYLCASTQGLIYNEQFFGPGTRLTVL.

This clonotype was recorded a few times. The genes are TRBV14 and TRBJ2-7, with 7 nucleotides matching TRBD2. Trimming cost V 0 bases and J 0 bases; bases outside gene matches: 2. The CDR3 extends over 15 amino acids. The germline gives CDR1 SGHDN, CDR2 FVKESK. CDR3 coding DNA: TGTGCCAGCAGCCAAGAGGGGGACTACTCCTACGAGCAGTACTTC. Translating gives CASSQEGDYSYEQYF.

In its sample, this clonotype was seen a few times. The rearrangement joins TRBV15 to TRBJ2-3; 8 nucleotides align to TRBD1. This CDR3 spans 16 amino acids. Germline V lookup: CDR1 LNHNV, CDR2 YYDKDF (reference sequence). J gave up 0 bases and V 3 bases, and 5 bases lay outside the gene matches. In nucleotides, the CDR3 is TGTGCCACCAGCAGGAACAGGGGGATAAGCACAGATACGCAGTATTTT. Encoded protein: CATSRNRGISTDTQYF. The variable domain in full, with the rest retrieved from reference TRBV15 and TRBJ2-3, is DAMVIQNPRYQVTQFGKPVTLSCSQTLNHNVMYWYQQKSSQAPKLLFHYYDKDFNNEADTPDNFQSRRPNTSFCFLDIRSPGLGDTAMYLCATSRNRGISTDTQYFGPGTRLTVL.

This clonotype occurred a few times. CDR3 protein: CASSRIFGTPTGELFF. The CDR3 nucleotides read TGCGCCAGCAGCCGGATCTTCGGGACCCCGACCGGGGAGCTGTTTTTT. V and J are TRBV4-3 and TRBJ2-2, with D perhaps assigned TRBD1 or TRBD2 (5 bases each). CDR1 LGHNA and CDR2 YSLEER come from the germline V gene. The V and J ends lost 4 bases and 5 bases respectively, with 17 bases between them. CDR3 length: 16 residues.

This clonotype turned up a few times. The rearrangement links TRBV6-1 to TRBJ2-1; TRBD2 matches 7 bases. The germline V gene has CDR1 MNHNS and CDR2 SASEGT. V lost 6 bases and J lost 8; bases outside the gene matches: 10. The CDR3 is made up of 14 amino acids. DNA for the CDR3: TGTGCCAGCAGAAAAGCGGGGAGGTTGTATGAGCAGTTCTTC. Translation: CASRKAGRLYEQFF.

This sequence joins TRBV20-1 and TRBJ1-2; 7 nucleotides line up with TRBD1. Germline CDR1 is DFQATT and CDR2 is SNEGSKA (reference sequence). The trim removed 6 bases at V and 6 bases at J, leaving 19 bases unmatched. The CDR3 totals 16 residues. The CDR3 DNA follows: TGCAGTGCAGCCCCGGACAGGTGGCTCGGAGTGGATGGCTACACCTTC. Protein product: CSAAPDRWLGVDGYTF.

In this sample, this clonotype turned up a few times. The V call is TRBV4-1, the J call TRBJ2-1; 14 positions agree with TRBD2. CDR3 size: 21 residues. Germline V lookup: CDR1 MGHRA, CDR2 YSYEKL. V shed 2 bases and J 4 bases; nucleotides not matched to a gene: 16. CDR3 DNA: TGCGCCAGCAGCCAAAGAAGACCCGGGACTAGCGGGGGTTTGCGTTACAATGAGCAGTTCTTC. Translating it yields CASSQRRPGTSGGLRYNEQFF.

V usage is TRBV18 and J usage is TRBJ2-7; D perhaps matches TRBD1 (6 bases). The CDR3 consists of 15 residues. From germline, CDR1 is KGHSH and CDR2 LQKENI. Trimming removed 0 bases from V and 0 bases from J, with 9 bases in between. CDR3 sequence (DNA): TGTGCCAGCTCACCACCACAGGGACACTCCTACGAGCAGTACTTC. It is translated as CASSPPQGHSYEQYF.

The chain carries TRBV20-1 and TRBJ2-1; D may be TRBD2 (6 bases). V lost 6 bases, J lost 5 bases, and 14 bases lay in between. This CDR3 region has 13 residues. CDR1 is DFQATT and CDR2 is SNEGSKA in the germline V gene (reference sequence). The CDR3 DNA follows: TGCAGTGCCCAAACCTGGAGGGACAATGAGCAGTTCTTC. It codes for CSAQTWRDNEQFF.

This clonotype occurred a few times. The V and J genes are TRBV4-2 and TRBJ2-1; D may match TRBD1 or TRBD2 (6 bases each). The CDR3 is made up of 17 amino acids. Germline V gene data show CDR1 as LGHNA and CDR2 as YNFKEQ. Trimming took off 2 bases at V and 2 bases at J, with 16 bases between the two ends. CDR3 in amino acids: CASSQLSGAPTYNEQFF. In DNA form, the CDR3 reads TGTGCCAGCAGCCAATTATCGGGGGCCCCAACCTACAATGAGCAGTTCTTC.

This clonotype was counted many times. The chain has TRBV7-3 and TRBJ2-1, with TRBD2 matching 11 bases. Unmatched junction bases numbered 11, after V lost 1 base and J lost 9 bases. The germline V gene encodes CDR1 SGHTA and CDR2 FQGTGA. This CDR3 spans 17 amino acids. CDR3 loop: CASSLIPTSGKTGEQFF. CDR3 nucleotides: TGTGCCAGCAGCTTAATCCCGACTAGCGGGAAAACCGGTGAGCAGTTCTTC.

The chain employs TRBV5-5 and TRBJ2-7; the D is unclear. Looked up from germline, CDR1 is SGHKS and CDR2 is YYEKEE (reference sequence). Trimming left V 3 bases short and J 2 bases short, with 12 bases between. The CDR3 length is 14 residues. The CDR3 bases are TGTGCCAGCAGCTCGCCGAATGGGGCCTACGAGCAGTACTTC. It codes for CASSSPNGAYEQYF.